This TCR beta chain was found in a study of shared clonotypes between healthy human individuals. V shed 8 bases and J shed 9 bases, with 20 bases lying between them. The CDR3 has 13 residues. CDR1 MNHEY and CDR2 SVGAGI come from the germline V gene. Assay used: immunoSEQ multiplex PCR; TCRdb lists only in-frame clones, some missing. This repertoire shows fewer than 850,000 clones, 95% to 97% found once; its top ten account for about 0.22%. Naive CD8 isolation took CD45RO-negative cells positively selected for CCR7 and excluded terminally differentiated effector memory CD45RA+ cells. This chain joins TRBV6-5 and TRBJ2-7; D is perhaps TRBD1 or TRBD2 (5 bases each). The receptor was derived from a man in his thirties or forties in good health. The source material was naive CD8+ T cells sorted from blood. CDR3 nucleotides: TGTGCCAGCGGGGGACGGACCGTCGAGGGGCAGTACTTC. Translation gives CASGGRTVEGQYF.